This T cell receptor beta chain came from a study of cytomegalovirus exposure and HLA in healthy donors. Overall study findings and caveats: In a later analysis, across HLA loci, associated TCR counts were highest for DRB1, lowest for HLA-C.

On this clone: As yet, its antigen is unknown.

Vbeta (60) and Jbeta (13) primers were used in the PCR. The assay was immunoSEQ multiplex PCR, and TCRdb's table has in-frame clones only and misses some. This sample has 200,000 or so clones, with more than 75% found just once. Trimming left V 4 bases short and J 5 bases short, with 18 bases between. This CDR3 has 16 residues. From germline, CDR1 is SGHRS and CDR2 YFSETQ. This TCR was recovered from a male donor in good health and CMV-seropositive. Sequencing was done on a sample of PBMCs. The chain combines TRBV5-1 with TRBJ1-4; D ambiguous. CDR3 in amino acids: CASSRGEALVNEKLFF. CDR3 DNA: TGCGCCAGCAGCAGAGGCGAGGCCCTAGTAAATGAAAAACTGTTTTTT.